The next 17 T cell receptor beta chains were all read from a single sample in a study of cytotoxic CD8 clonotypes in ibrutinib-treated CLL (dated by TCRdb to the early 2020s). In the paper's terms, the time point label means: progressive disease on ibrutinib. The library came from the immunoSEQ multiplex PCR assay. TCRdb mirrors the immuneACCESS table, restricted to in-frame sequences. Some clones are absent from its copies; in checked studies, under half trace to an unresolved V gene, and the reason for the others is unknown. Counted in this sample were 250,000 to 350,000 clones; roughly four fifths of them appeared once. The ten largest account for about 6% of the sample. The specimen was PBMCs, collected at disease progression, from a patient treated with ibrutinib. Source of these receptors: a human donor with chronic lymphocytic leukemia.

Remarks on this clone: The same CDR3 also results from other DNA sequences found in this sample. The rearrangement joins TRBV18 to TRBJ2-1; the D gene is possibly TRBD2 (6 bases). This CDR3 spans 15 amino acids. Germline lookup yields CDR1 KGHSH and CDR2 LQKENI. The V end lost 3 bases, the J end lost 2 bases, and 11 bases lay between the germline ends. In DNA form, the CDR3 reads TGTGCCAGCTCACCGGAGGGCCAGACCTACAATGAGCAGTTCTTC. Protein product: CASSPEGQTYNEQFF. Full variable domain (missing parts from reference TRBV18 and TRBJ2-1): NAGVMQNPRHLVRRRGQEARLRCSPMKGHSHVYWYRQLPEEGLKFMVYLQKENIIDESGMPKERFSAEFPKEGPSILRIQQVVRGDSAAYFCASSPEGQTYNEQFFGPGTRLTVL.

This clone was counted a single time. V gene TRBV2 combines with J gene TRBJ1-1; D not resolved. The CDR3 has 13 residues. Germline V gives CDR1 SNHLY, CDR2 FYNNEI. V gave up 3 bases and J gave up 7 bases, with 12 bases separating them. CDR3 bases: TGTGCCAGCAGTGATGGGTGGGCAGGTGAAGCTTTCTTT. It translates to CASSDGWAGEAFF.

The chain has TRBV5-6 and TRBJ1-3; unclear D gene. CDR1 is SGHDT, CDR2 YYEEEE, per germline. This CDR3 is built from 13 residues. The germline V and J ends were trimmed by 2 bases and 3 bases, with 6 bases remaining between them. CDR3 coding DNA: TGTGCCAGCAGCTTCTCGGTTGGAAACACCATATATTTT. Amino acids: CASSFSVGNTIYF. Combining the CDR3 with reference TRBV5-6 and TRBJ1-3 gives the whole variable domain DAGVTQSPTHLIKTRGQQVTLRCSPKSGHDTVSWYQQALGQGPQFIFQYYEEEERQRGNFPDRFSGHQFPNYSSELNVNALLLGDSALYLCASSFSVGNTIYFGEGSWLTVV.

The chain has TRBV5-1 and TRBJ2-7; TRBD2 agrees at 7 bases. This CDR3 is 15 amino acids long. V shed 0 bases, J shed 3 bases, and the junction held 6 bases outside the gene matches. Germline V gene sequence: CDR1 SGHRS, CDR2 YFSETQ. This chain's CDR3 is CASSLVPSGNYEQYF. Written as DNA, the CDR3 is TGCGCCAGCAGCTTGGTACCTAGCGGAAACTACGAGCAGTACTTC.

The chain is built from TRBV18 and TRBJ2-1; a weak D match, TRBD2 (6 bases). The CDR3 is 14 residues long. Germline CDR1 and CDR2: KGHSH and LQKENI. V shed 3 bases and J shed 6 bases, with 12 bases lying between them. CDR3 DNA: TGTGCCAGCTCACCCCAACTGGGGGGCAATGAGCAGTTCTTC. Its translation is CASSPQLGGNEQFF.

The chain uses TRBV4-1 and TRBJ2-5; D may be TRBD1 (5 bases). The CDR3 consists of 16 residues. The ends were cut back, 0 bases at V and 2 bases at J, with 13 bases in the middle. Germline values: CDR1 MGHRA, CDR2 YSYEKL. The CDR3: CASSQDRSRVQETQYF. CDR3 DNA: TGCGCCAGCAGCCAAGATCGGAGCAGGGTACAAGAGACCCAGTACTTC.

The CDR3 sequence is CASSVVVDPSYGYTF. The DNA for the CDR3 is TGTGCCAGCAGCGTAGTAGTGGATCCAAGCTATGGCTACACCTTC. V gene TRBV9 combines with J gene TRBJ1-2; D not certain. The CDR3 contains 15 residues. The V gene lost 0 bases and the J gene lost 4 bases, with 13 bases spanning the gap. The germline gives CDR1 SGDLS, CDR2 YYNGEE. Using reference TRBV9 and TRBJ1-2 for the parts outside the CDR3, the full variable domain is DSGVTQTPKHLITATGQRVTLRCSPRSGDLSVYWYQQSLDQGLQFLIQYYNGEERAKGNILERFSAQQFPDLHSELNLSSLELGDSALYFCASSVVVDPSYGYTFGSGTRLTVV.

This clone was seen more than once but under ten times. This rearrangement joins TRBV5-6 to TRBJ2-7, with D perhaps TRBD1 (6 bases). Germline-derived CDR1 and CDR2 are SGHDT and YYEEEE. V gave up 4 bases and J gave up 5 bases, with 19 bases separating them. This CDR3 region has 15 residues. The CDR3 loop is CASSTGQFRTHEQYF. The CDR3 bases are TGTGCCAGCAGCACAGGACAGTTTCGGACCCACGAGCAGTACTTC. The entire variable domain, with the rest obtained from reference TRBV5-6 and TRBJ2-7, is as follows: DAGVTQSPTHLIKTRGQQVTLRCSPKSGHDTVSWYQQALGQGPQFIFQYYEEEERQRGNFPDRFSGHQFPNYSSELNVNALLLGDSALYLCASSTGQFRTHEQYFGPGTRLTVT.

This chain joins TRBV5-6 and TRBJ2-3, with 10 bases matching TRBD1. In germline, CDR1 is SGHDT, CDR2 YYEEEE. This CDR3 region has 14 residues. V lost 5 bases and J lost 6; bases outside the gene matches: 6. The CDR3 reads CASRYRQGADTQYF. CDR3 nucleotide sequence: TGTGCCAGCAGGTATCGACAGGGGGCGGATACGCAGTATTTT.

The genes are TRBV5-1 and TRBJ2-7, with TRBD2 matching 8 bases. Germline values: CDR1 SGHRS, CDR2 YFSETQ. V shed 0 bases, J shed 4 bases, and the junction held 3 bases outside the gene matches. This CDR3 is built from 14 residues. CDR3 sequence (DNA): TGCGCCAGCAGCTTGGCCGGGGGGGATTACGAGCAGTACTTC. Amino acid sequence: CASSLAGGDYEQYF.

DNA of the CDR3: TGCGCCAGCAGCTTGGCCACAGCAAACACTGAAGCTTTCTTT. This encodes CASSLATANTEAFF. The J gene is TRBJ1-1, the V gene TRBV5-1; no clear D gene. In germline, CDR1 is SGHRS, CDR2 YFSETQ. The CDR3 has 14 amino acids. V lost 0 bases to trimming and J lost 2 bases, with 8 bases between them.

This chain uses TRBV2 with TRBJ2-5; the match to TRBD2 covers 16 bases. The V gene's germline CDR1 is SNHLY and CDR2 FYNNEI. V gave up 6 bases and J gave up 5 bases; unmatched junction bases: 3. The CDR3 covers 15 residues. The CDR3 bases are TGTGCCAGCAGCCTGGGACTAGCGGGAGGGGAGACCCAGTACTTC. Translating it yields CASSLGLAGGETQYF.

This clone was counted at least ten times. The rearrangement joins TRBV10-3 to TRBJ1-2; no firm D call. The V end was cut by 5 bases, the J end by 3 bases, with 7 bases between. This CDR3 spans 12 amino acids. CDR1 is ENHRY, CDR2 SYGVKD, per germline. The CDR3 region is CAISPDDYGYTF. CDR3 sequence (DNA): TGTGCCATCAGTCCGGATGACTATGGCTACACCTTC.

About this clone itself: The junction departs from the called germline gene at one end, perhaps through a read error. This chain joins TRBV29-1 and TRBJ2-5, with D perhaps given as TRBD1 or TRBD2 (5 bases each). The CDR3 is made up of 11 amino acids. The V gene's germline CDR1 is SQVTM and CDR2 ANQGSEA. The CDR3 DNA follows: TGCAGCGTCCGGGACGGACTTCGGGCGGACTTC. This gives the protein CSVRDGLRADF.

The CDR3 nucleotides read TGTGCCAGCTCTCCGTTATTTGACACCGTTTTCACTGAAGCTTTCTTT. Translation: CASSPLFDTVFTEAFF. The chain combines TRBV18 with TRBJ1-1; D unresolved. This CDR3 has 16 amino acids. Germline V gives CDR1 KGHSH, CDR2 LQKENI. V was shortened by 6 bases and J by 4 bases, with 21 bases between the two germline ends.

This chain joins TRBV15 and TRBJ2-7, with a possible D match to TRBD1 (6 bases). Germline assignment: CDR1 LNHNV and CDR2 YYDKDF (reference sequence). V lost 0 bases, J lost 3 bases, and 9 bases lay in between. There are 14 residues in the CDR3. DNA for the CDR3: TGTGCCACCAGCAGAGAGATAGGGGGCTACGAGCAGTACTTC. It yields the protein CATSREIGGYEQYF.

V and J are TRBV29-1 and TRBJ2-7, with 8 positions matching TRBD1. With V trimmed by 0 bases and J by 7 bases, 11 bases remained unmatched. CDR3 length: 15 residues. The germline CDR1 and CDR2 sequences are SQVTM and ANQGSEA. CDR3 sequence reads: CSVEDFWTGYGEQYF. CDR3 bases: TGCAGCGTTGAAGATTTTTGGACAGGGTATGGGGAGCAGTACTTC.